Listed below are T cell receptor beta chains from one sample, sequenced in a study of cytomegalovirus exposure and HLA in healthy donors. This table comes from immunoSEQ multiplex PCR, and its TCRdb copy is limited to in-frame clones, with some not included. The data contain under 200,000 clones, about 71% of them singletons. Material for sequencing was PBMCs. The receptors originated from a woman aged 25 to 39 in good health and CMV-seronegative. The CDR3 runs from the conserved cysteine through the conserved F or W. The order of the fields is CDR3 length, J gene, V gene, CDR3 protein.

cdr3_length: 19; j_call: TRBJ1-5; v_call: TRBV4-3; cdr3_aa: CASSQERNRGYYSNQPQHF
cdr3_length: 16; j_call: TRBJ1-2; v_call: TRBV11-2; cdr3_aa: CASSLAPSALNYGYTF
cdr3_length: 13; j_call: TRBJ1-2; v_call: TRBV7-6; cdr3_aa: CASSLVRGHGYTF
cdr3_length: 17; j_call: TRBJ1-2; v_call: TRBV5-4; cdr3_aa: CASSLVGQGALGGGYTF
cdr3_length: 14; j_call: TRBJ2-3; v_call: TRBV19; cdr3_aa: CASSIRGPTDTQYF
cdr3_length: 15; j_call: TRBJ1-1; v_call: TRBV5-1; cdr3_aa: CASSLYSSRGTEAFF
cdr3_length: 14; j_call: .; v_call: TRBV19; cdr3_aa: CASQDSRLSYEQYF
cdr3_length: 13; j_call: TRBJ1-2; v_call: TRBV29-1; cdr3_aa: CSVERQGNYGYTF
cdr3_length: 18; j_call: TRBJ2-2; v_call: TRBV5-1; cdr3_aa: CASSSTPGTGFNTGELFF
cdr3_length: 13; j_call: TRBJ1-2; v_call: TRBV28; cdr3_aa: CASSSAQGRGYTF
cdr3_length: 15; j_call: TRBJ1-4; v_call: TRBV5-4; cdr3_aa: CASSLFGLTNEKLFF
cdr3_length: 15; j_call: TRBJ2-1; v_call: TRBV7-3; cdr3_aa: CASSISGGARNEQFF
cdr3_length: 13; j_call: TRBJ1-3; v_call: TRBV30; cdr3_aa: CAWSESSGNTIYF